These 20 T cell receptor beta chains were all obtained from the same sample, sequenced in a study of CD8 T cells in ankylosing spondylitis. TCRdb ran MiXCR on the 5' RACE reads and lists one entry per CDR3 protein. The sample includes about 160,000 distinct CDR3 sequences, around 18% of them seen just once. The sample was blood, either unsorted or a sorted T cell fraction (not recorded which). The receptors shown here come from a male donor with ankylosing spondylitis or in good health (not recorded which).

This clonotype was seen repeatedly, ten times or more. The chain recombines TRBV27 with TRBJ1-1; 8 positions agree with TRBD1. CDR1 and CDR2 from the germline V gene are MNHEY and SMNVEV (reference sequence). The CDR3 loop spans 16 amino acids. Unmatched junction bases numbered 9, after V lost 4 bases and J lost 2 bases. The CDR3 loop is CASSSGTGIFNTEAFF. CDR3 sequence (DNA): TGTGCCAGCAGTTCCGGGACAGGAATCTTCAACACTGAAGCTTTCTTT.

The V and J genes are TRBV5-1 and TRBJ2-2; TRBD2 aligns across 13 bases. V dropped 0 bases and J dropped 7; count of bases not matched to a gene: 6. Germline CDR1 reads SGHRS; CDR2 reads YFSETQ. There are 17 residues in the CDR3. The chain's CDR3 is CASSLAGLAGRIGELFF. CDR3 DNA sequence: TGCGCCAGCAGCTTGGCGGGACTAGCGGGAAGGATCGGGGAGCTGTTTTTT.

This clonotype was recorded many times. The chain employs TRBV3-1 and TRBJ2-3; TRBD2 agrees at 10 bases. The CDR3 spans 16 residues. V trimming: 4 bases; J trimming: 3 bases; junction bases outside the gene matches: 7. Germline-derived CDR1 and CDR2 are LGHDT and YNNKEL (reference sequence). In nucleotides, the CDR3 is TGTGCCAGCAGCCTTCGATCTAGCGGGAGAACAGATACGCAGTATTTT. Its protein is CASSLRSSGRTDTQYF.

This clonotype was counted at least ten times. The V gene is TRBV12-3 or TRBV12-4, the J gene TRBJ1-5, with no clear D. Trimming left V 6 bases short and J 3 bases short, with 9 bases between. CDR3 size: 13 residues. The CDR3 region is CASSRLTNQPQHF. The CDR3 DNA sequence: TGTGCCAGCAGCCGACTTACCAATCAGCCCCAGCATTTT.

This clonotype was seen a few times. The rearrangement uses TRBV7-2 and TRBJ2-1, with 10 bases matching TRBD2. The junction had 9 bases not matched to a gene; V was cut back by 5 bases and J by 5 bases. Germline V CDR1 and CDR2: SGHTA, FQGNSA. The CDR3 extends over 16 amino acids. CDR3 sequence reads: CASSAYWTSGNNEQFF. CDR3 nucleotides: TGTGCCAGCAGCGCCTACTGGACTAGCGGAAACAATGAGCAGTTCTTC. Full variable domain (outside the CDR3, taken from reference TRBV7-2 and TRBJ2-1): GAGVSQSPSNKVTEKGKDVELRCDPISGHTALYWYRQSLGQGLEFLIYFQGNSAPDKSGLPSDRFSAERTGGSVSTLTIQRTQQEDSAVYLCASSAYWTSGNNEQFFGPGTRLTVL.

Concerning this clonotype: A much larger clone is a single base away; this may be a read error. Here the CDR3 DNA reads TGTGCCAGCAGCTGGGGGGTCGACAACACCGGGAAGCTGTTTTTT. Protein: CASSWGVDNTGKLFF. The chain employs TRBV7-8 and TRBJ2-2; weak D call: TRBD2 (6 bases). The CDR3 runs 15 residues. The germline V gene has CDR1 SGHVS and CDR2 FQNEAQ.

This clonotype was seen many times. The chain has TRBV5-1 and TRBJ1-1; no clear D gene. V dropped 0 bases and J dropped 8 bases, with 8 bases sitting between them. Germline values: CDR1 SGHRS, CDR2 YFSETQ. CDR3 length equals 12 residues. Here the CDR3 DNA reads TGCGCCAGCAGCTTGGGTGAGGCCGAAGCTTTCTTT. Protein product: CASSLGEAEAFF.

This clonotype was counted between two and nine times. The rearrangement links TRBV7-2 to TRBJ2-1; the match to TRBD2 covers 8 bases. Looked up from germline, CDR1 is SGHTA and CDR2 is FQGNSA. J lost 0 bases, V lost 4 bases, and 2 bases had no gene match. The CDR3 spans 15 residues. CDR3: CASSSSGPSYNEQFF. The CDR3 nucleotides read TGTGCCAGCAGCTCTAGCGGGCCCTCCTACAATGAGCAGTTCTTC.

This clonotype was counted ten times or more. The chain uses TRBV6-5 and TRBJ2-1; the match to TRBD1 covers 8 bases. V gave up 1 base and J gave up 7 bases; unmatched junction bases: 3. Germline assignment: CDR1 MNHEY and CDR2 SVGAGI. The CDR3 loop spans 14 amino acids. CDR3 coding DNA: TGTGCCAGCAGTTACTTGGACAGGGCAAATGAGCAGTTCTTC. It is translated as CASSYLDRANEQFF.

V gene TRBV9 combines with J gene TRBJ2-5; 7 bases are shared with TRBD1. Germline V gives CDR1 SGDLS, CDR2 YYNGEE. V gave up 6 bases and J gave up 4 bases; unmatched junction bases: 12. The CDR3 is 15 residues long. The CDR3 sequence is CASTGRHRGRETQYF. In DNA, the CDR3 is TGTGCCAGCACGGGACGACATAGGGGGCGAGAGACCCAGTACTTC.

This clonotype was detected a few times. The rearrangement links TRBV5-1 to TRBJ2-1; D gene ambiguous. Trimming removed 4 bases at V and 6 bases at J, with 11 bases between. Germline V gene lookup returns CDR1 SGHRS and CDR2 YFSETQ. This CDR3 is 13 amino acids long. The CDR3 reads CASSIVGPNEQFF. The CDR3 bases are TGCGCCAGCAGCATAGTCGGACCCAATGAGCAGTTCTTC. The full variable domain, in which reference TRBV5-1 and TRBJ2-1 provide the parts outside the CDR3, is KAGVTQTPRYLIKTRGQQVTLSCSPISGHRSVSWYQQTPGQGLQFLFEYFSETQRNKGNFPGRFSGRQFSNSRSEMNVSTLELGDSALYLCASSIVGPNEQFFGPGTRLTVL.

This clonotype was observed a handful of times. The genes are TRBV6-1 and TRBJ2-7, with D tentatively TRBD1 (6 bases). Germline V gives CDR1 MNHNS, CDR2 SASEGT. There are 14 residues in the CDR3. The V end was cut by 5 bases, the J end by 1 base, with 12 bases between. CDR3 residues: CASSPWTASYEQYF. The CDR3 DNA follows: TGTGCCAGCAGTCCTTGGACAGCATCCTACGAGCAGTACTTC.

The genes are TRBV20-1 and TRBJ1-4; possibly TRBD1 for D (6 bases). Trimming shortened V by 5 bases and J by 8 bases, and 18 bases separated the two germline ends. The CDR3 runs to 14 residues. Looked up from germline, CDR1 is DFQATT and CDR2 is SNEGSKA (reference sequence). In DNA form, the CDR3 reads TGCAGTGCTTTCCCGACGGGGAGGGGGGAAAAACTGTTTTTT. It specifies CSAFPTGRGEKLFF.

This clonotype was recorded many times. The chain combines TRBV6-1 with TRBJ1-2; perhaps TRBD1 as D (5 bases). This CDR3 is 15 amino acids long. The germline V gene encodes CDR1 MNHNS and CDR2 SASEGT. With 7 bases removed from V and 8 bases from J, the gap between germline ends came to 23 bases. CDR3 protein: CASTGGEGPRRGYTF. The CDR3 DNA reads as TGTGCCAGCACTGGAGGGGAAGGTCCCCGCCGAGGCTACACCTTC.

The V call is TRBV7-9, the J call TRBJ2-5, with 9 bases matching TRBD2. This CDR3 region has 16 residues. The J segment lost 5 bases and the V segment lost 0 bases, leaving 7 bases of the junction unmatched. Germline CDR1 is SEHNR and CDR2 is FQNEAQ (reference sequence). The CDR3 DNA follows: TGTGCCAGCAGCTTAGCCCCGGGACTAGCTGGCGAGACCCAGTACTTC. Protein sequence: CASSLAPGLAGETQYF. The full variable domain, completed using reference TRBV7-9 and TRBJ2-5, is DTGVSQNPRHKITKRGQNVTFRCDPISEHNRLYWYRQTLGQGPEFLTYFQNEAQLEKSRLLSDRFSAERPKGSFSTLEIQRTEQGDSAMYLCASSLAPGLAGETQYFGPGTRLLVL.

In this sample, this clonotype turned up many times. The chain employs TRBV7-9 and TRBJ2-3, with D possibly matching TRBD2 (6 bases). Germline values: CDR1 SEHNR, CDR2 FQNEAQ (reference sequence). CDR3 length equals 15 residues. V gave up 2 bases and J gave up 4 bases, with 13 bases separating them. In nucleotides, the CDR3 is TGTGCCAGCAGCTTACAGTCCGGGAGTGCAGATACGCAGTATTTT. It yields the protein CASSLQSGSADTQYF.

This clonotype was seen a handful of times. CDR3 loop: CASILGVGGEQFF. The CDR3 DNA follows: TGTGCCAGCATACTGGGGGTAGGGGGTGAGCAGTTCTTC. The chain carries TRBV12-3 or TRBV12-4 and TRBJ2-1; D perhaps matches TRBD1 (6 bases). With 7 bases removed from V and 9 bases from J, the gap between germline ends came to 16 bases. The CDR3 runs to 13 residues.

The gene calls are TRBV5-2 and TRBJ2-5; TRBD2, as called in the table, went unchecked against the DNA. TRBV5-2 is annotated as a pseudogene. The CDR3 contains 17 residues. The CDR3 nucleotides are TGTGCCAGCAACAAAACTGTGGGACTAGCGGTTGTGGAGACCCAGTACTTC. Its translation: CASNKTVGLAVVETQYF.

V usage is TRBV20-1 and J usage is TRBJ2-4, with TRBD1 identical over 7 bases. The CDR3 loop spans 15 amino acids. In germline, CDR1 is DFQATT, CDR2 SNEGSKA (reference sequence). Losses at the gene ends were 0 bases for V and 7 bases for J; bases not matched to a gene: 9. The CDR3 loop is CSARDRQGSGNIQYF. CDR3 sequence (DNA): TGCAGTGCTAGAGATCGACAGGGCTCAGGGAACATTCAGTACTTC.

On this clonotype: This clone may be a read error of a much larger clone one base away. The gene calls are TRBV20-1 and TRBJ2-3; no clear D. Germline assignment: CDR1 DFQATT and CDR2 SNEGSKA (reference sequence). V lost 1 base and J 2 bases, leaving 10 bases between the germline ends. This CDR3 comprises 14 residues. This chain's CDR3 is CSARARQLTDTQYF. The CDR3 DNA follows: TGCAGTGCTAGAGCCAGGCAGCTCACAGATACGCAGTATTTT.